Detailed here is one T cell receptor (beta chain). This clone has just a few counts. The antigen it binds to is not known. The record has no base qualities; no much larger clone is one base away. The method behind the library was the immunoSEQ multiplex PCR assay. For the multiplex PCR, a mixture combining 60 forward primers for TCR Vbeta segments and 13 reverse primers for TCR Jbeta segments was used. Amplification of the CDR3 region of rearranged TCR beta genes was performed with a multiplex PCR assay on genomic DNA. The amplified TCR beta libraries were sequenced on the Illumina HiSeq System as 87-base-pair reads. Regarding the original processing steps: Across the 640 or so repertoires, a later analysis counted tens of millions of unique TCR beta chains, some 11 million of which were shared by at least two donors. To remove PCR and sequencing errors, raw reads were error-corrected and collapsed into unique sequences using a nearest-neighbor algorithm that merged closely related sequences. CDR3 sequences were aligned to IMGT reference sequences to assign V, D and J gene segments. For a sequence to be retained, a match of at least six nucleotides to both a V gene segment and a J gene segment was required. Rearrangements were called productive when the CDR3 lacked stop codons and stayed in frame with V and J; all others were non-productive. Following IMGT convention, CDR3 was defined as the stretch from the second conserved V-encoded cysteine to the conserved J-encoded phenylalanine. Sequences without an unambiguous match to a single V gene segment were excluded from the earlier analysis of over 500 of the donors. An earlier analysis of several hundred of the donors called V segments functional above 56.7% productive rearrangements and segregating when the between-donor standard deviation exceeded 5%. A statistical classification framework was developed to diagnose cytomegalovirus status using the catalog of TCR beta chain sequences. V and J gene assignment, in a later analysis, came from comparing TCR nucleotide sequences with IMGT/GENE-DB human TR gene sequences. Using the TCRdist pipeline, a later analysis assigned CDR3 sequences along with most-parsimonious VDJ recombination scenarios. In a later analysis, each TCR beta chain was defined by its CDR3 amino acid sequence together with its V-gene family, and reads without a unique V-gene family were excluded. As a way to deal with suspected cross-contamination and a sequencing artifact, a later analysis dropped 450 to 700 nucleotide sequences that were highly shared and had low generation probability. In a later analysis, a clonal expansion index was calculated for each public chain from normalized within-repertoire ranks of inferred template counts. In a later analysis, generation probabilities were computed with a VDJ recombination model fitted to out-of-frame rearrangements, and the resulting probabilities were checked against IGoR. In a later analysis, TCR-TCR, TCR-HLA and TCR-CMV co-occurrence was scored with hypergeometric tests, and a repertoire-size bias correction was applied to TCR pairs. A later analysis estimated false discovery rates by permuting HLA or CMV assignments 20 times. A later analysis grouped co-occurring TCRs with DBSCAN, adding TCRdist sequence similarity when clustering within HLA-allele-positive subsets. For co-occurrence clustering, repertoires with fewer than 30,000 or more than 120,000 public chains were excluded, along with a handful of repertoires with anomalous nucleotide sharing. TCRdb limited this immuneACCESS table to in-frame rearrangements with V and J called. A share of clones is missing; checked studies link under half to unresolved V genes, and the rest is unexplained. V and J calls and clone size come straight from that table; D and trimming were deduced from the DNA. This sample holds about 200,000 clones; 65% to 85% were observed only once. Clones ranked in the top ten supply around 1.7% of the sample.

In total, 666 healthy bone marrow donors made up the cohort. All cohort members were sampled while nominally healthy, although unrecorded immune exposures were likely present. The donor was CMV seronegative and was included in the group of a few hundred seronegative cohort members. Each donor provided a peripheral blood sample, and peripheral blood mononuclear cells were used for TCR beta sequencing. The Qiagen DNeasy Blood Extraction Kit was used to extract genomic DNA from the blood cell samples. This entry belongs to a study of cytomegalovirus exposure and HLA in healthy donors (dated by TCRdb to about 2017). Looking at the study overall: An earlier analysis of roughly 570 of the donors reported 276 Gb of sequence data and 95 million to 140 million unique TCR beta sequences obtained from approximately 180 million T cells. An early release that covered some 640 HLA-typed donors contained around 300 gigabases of sequencing data and tens of millions of unique TCR sequences. Of the 350 to 450 genotyped donors, about 84% fell in the genetic ancestry cluster associated with self-reported Caucasian donors. The study aimed to test whether signatures of past pathogen exposure could be identified by cataloging public T cell receptors. The T cell repertoires of under 700 subjects were profiled by immunosequencing and related to cytomegalovirus serostatus. A separate validation cohort of more than 100 different subjects was used in addition to the 666-subject first cohort. High-throughput TCR immunosequencing, statistical association of individual TCRs with disease status, and machine learning were combined to predict cytomegalovirus infection status. A later analysis re-examined previously published TCR beta repertoires from roughly 650 donors and added high-resolution HLA genotyping to investigate patterns of TCR occurrence. Rather than using new phenotypic data, the later analysis identified candidate immune exposures from TCR beta sequences and from how often those sequences occurred across donors. To decide whether each TCR beta V gene segment behaved as functional or pseudogenic, an earlier analysis of fewer than 750 of the donors relied on high-throughput TCR beta sequencing. Donor age, sex, ethnicity and CMV serostatus were collected together with the repertoire data. Genome-wide SNP genotypes for about 65% of the roughly 700 donors were used in a later genetic analysis, which treated that subset as a discovery cohort. All discovery cohort repertoires had been generated using a single sequencing platform. HLA typing covered class I and class II loci at four-digit resolution. Typing coverage differed by locus: A, B, C, DRB1 and DQB1 were typed in roughly 620-640 donors, DQA1 in about 510, DPA1 in some 600, and DPB1 in around 440. Because of strong linkage in the cohort, four to six DR-DQ haplotypes were treated as single units for association and clustering. Among approximately 370 genotyped donors of the cohort, an average of around 240,000 unique TCR beta nucleotide sequences was sequenced per donor, of which roughly 17% were non-productive. The paper's findings and limits, for the study overall: While some public TCRs were present in many individuals, most TCR sequences turned up only very rarely across donors. The 87-base-pair reads could not distinguish some IMGT-functional V segments, including TRBV6-2 and TRBV6-3, so those segments were excluded. Linkage disequilibrium might explain the correlated functional status among segregating V segments, but an unknown experimental factor could not be excluded. In the study, 150 to 200 TCR beta chains were listed as associated with cytomegalovirus. A later analysis found that TCR association rates varied across HLA loci, with DRB1 alleles showing the most associated TCRs and HLA-C alleles the fewest. In both the original and validation cohorts, the classifier was reported to diagnose cytomegalovirus status with high specificity and sensitivity. In this cohort, only TCR beta chains were sequenced, and detectable features were limited by the absence of alpha or paired-chain data. CMV serostatus was the only immune exposure information available for the cohort. Three of the identified cytomegalovirus-associated TCR beta chains were confirmed in vitro to be specific for cytomegalovirus antigens. Because counts were too low, about 18 rarely observed V segments, including chromosome 9 orphons, were left out of the earlier analysis of roughly 600 of the donors. A cluster of highly shared sequence variants was judged likely to represent a technical artifact of the sequencing pipeline. When HLA alleles, especially DR and DQ, strongly co-occurred, attributing TCR associations to individual alleles was difficult. According to a later genetic analysis, donors in an Asian-associated ancestry cluster had fewer N-insertions in productive TCRs than the roughly 700-donor mean. Compared with equally common non-associated chains, HLA-associated TCR beta chains in a later analysis were more clonally expanded and had lower generation probabilities. In an earlier analysis of about 540 of the donors, most TCR beta V segments were observed in productive rearrangements about 87% or about 30% of the time, broadly matching IMGT annotations. Most CMV-associated TCR beta chains appeared to be HLA-restricted in a later analysis, and the HLA associations seemed to be driven largely by CMV exposure. At a false discovery rate of 0.05, a later analysis linked 15,000 to 20,000 TCR beta sequences to specific HLA alleles. It was suggested by the authors that the approach could potentially be generalized to other disease states and immunological phenotypes. Presence/absence analyses assumed roughly uniform sequencing depth across donors, an assumption that may not hold. A further reported finding was that TCR beta sequences accurately predicted the HLA-A and HLA-B alleles for most subjects in the first cohort. Because some donors lacked HLA typing at each locus, the association tests relied only on the typed subset. According to a later analysis, parvovirus B19, influenza, CMV and Epstein-Barr virus appeared linked to several top co-occurrence clusters. V-gene and J-gene trimming of TCR beta chains was associated with a missense DCLRE1C variant in a later genetic analysis, and the association was replicated in an independent cohort.

CDR1 and CDR2, looked up from the germline V gene (reference sequence), are LNHDA and SQIVND. Measured from the cysteine to the phenylalanine, the CDR3 is 15 residues long. Only CDR3 DNA remains: 45 bases, in frame from the first base. Deletion took 6 bases off V and 8 bases off J, with a span of 20 bases between the germline ends. This TCR derives from a man aged 45-60 years in good health and CMV-seronegative. Here the chain combines TRBV19 and TRBJ2-1; possibly the D gene is TRBD2, per 7 matching bases. Specimen: PBMCs. The nucleotides read TGTGCCAGTAGATATTCCCCGGGCGGGGGCGATGAGCAGTTCTTC. The translation is CASRYSPGGGDEQFF.